This TCR beta chain emerged from a study of cytomegalovirus exposure and HLA in healthy donors. Germline CDR1 KGHSH, CDR2 LQKENI. This CDR3 is 15 amino acids long. PCR employed 60 Vbeta and 13 Jbeta primers. Assay used: immunoSEQ multiplex PCR; TCRdb lists only in-frame clones, some missing. The repertoire has more than 110,000 clones, around three quarters of them found once; the top ten carry roughly 2%. Points on this clone: The antigen is unknown. At one end, the junction sequence differs from germline, possibly due to a read error.

Whole-study results and caveats: Most subjects had HLA-A and HLA-B alleles reportedly predicted accurately by TCR beta sequences. According to an earlier analysis, most TCR beta V segments yielded productive rearrangements about 87% or about 30% of the time.

This clonotype originated in a woman in her fifties or sixties in good health and CMV-seropositive. The chain has TRBV18 and TRBJ1-6; 10 nucleotides line up with TRBD1. Sequences were obtained from PBMCs. The CDR3 sequence is CASSSSGQGTSPFHF. The CDR3 region has the DNA TGTGCCAGCTCATCCTCGGGACAGGGGACTTCACCCTTCCACTTT.